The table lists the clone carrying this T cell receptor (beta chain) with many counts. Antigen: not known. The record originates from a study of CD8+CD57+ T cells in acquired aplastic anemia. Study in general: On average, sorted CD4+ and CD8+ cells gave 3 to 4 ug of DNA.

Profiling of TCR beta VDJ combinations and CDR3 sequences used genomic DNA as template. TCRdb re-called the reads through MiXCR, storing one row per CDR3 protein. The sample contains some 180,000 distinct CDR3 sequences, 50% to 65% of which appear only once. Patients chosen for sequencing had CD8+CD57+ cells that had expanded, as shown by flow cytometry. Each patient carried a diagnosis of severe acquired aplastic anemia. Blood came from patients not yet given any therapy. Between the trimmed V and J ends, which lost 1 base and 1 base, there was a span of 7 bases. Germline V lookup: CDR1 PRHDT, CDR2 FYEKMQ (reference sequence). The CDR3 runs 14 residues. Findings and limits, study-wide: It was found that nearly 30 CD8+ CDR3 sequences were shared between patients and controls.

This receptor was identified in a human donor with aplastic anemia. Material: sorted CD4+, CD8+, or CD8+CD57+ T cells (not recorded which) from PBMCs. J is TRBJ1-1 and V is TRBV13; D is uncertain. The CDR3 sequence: CASSLARGNTEAFF. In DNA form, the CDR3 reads TGTGCCAGCAGCTTAGCTCGGGGGAACACTGAAGCTTTCTTT.